This T cell receptor beta chain originates from a study of cytomegalovirus exposure and HLA in healthy donors. Overall study findings and caveats: Analyses of presence/absence relied on an assumption of roughly uniform sequencing depth across donors. The study reported that TCR beta sequences accurately predicted HLA-A and HLA-B alleles in most subjects.

A note on this clone: Its antigen is still unknown.

The PCR employed 60 Vbeta primers together with 13 Jbeta primers. Produced via immunoSEQ multiplex PCR; TCRdb's table is partial and in-frame only. The table shows around 140,000 clones, with approximately 61% occurring only once. The source material was PBMCs. This TCR derives from a woman in her thirties or forties in good health and CMV-seronegative.

CDR3 nucleotide sequence: TGTGCCAGCAGCTTTTCAGGGGCTACTGAAGCTTTCTTT. Its protein product is CASSFSGATEAFF. The gene calls are TRBV7-2 and TRBJ1-1; possibly TRBD1 for D (6 bases). Trimming removed 3 bases from V and 5 bases from J, with 10 bases in between. The CDR3 loop spans 13 amino acids. Germline V lookup: CDR1 SGHTA, CDR2 FQGNSA.